The 2 T cell receptor beta chains presented below share a single source sample, sequenced in a study of pediatric ulcerative colitis. Libraries were prepared by immunoSEQ multiplex PCR; TCRdb keeps only in-frame clonotypes and omits some of them. In the table there are roughly 49,000 clones, around 81% of which are singletons. During colonoscopy, one to two rectal pinch biopsies were collected. Material for sequencing was gut tissue. Receptor source: a girl under 18 with moderate ulcerative colitis.

The chain is built from TRBV27 and TRBJ1-2, with 9 bases lining up with TRBD1. V lost 6 bases and J lost 9; bases outside the gene matches: 5. The CDR3 has 12 amino acids. Germline V gene lookup returns CDR1 MNHEY and CDR2 SMNVEV (reference sequence). Here the CDR3 DNA reads TGTGCCAGCAGGCCGGGACAGGGACGCTACACCTTC. Amino acid sequence: CASRPGQGRYTF.

The chain recombines TRBV21-1 with TRBJ1-5; TRBD1 is taken as the D call from the table, unchecked against the DNA. TRBV21-1 is a pseudogene locus. This CDR3 contains 15 residues. The CDR3 sequence is CASSKLDRASQPQHF. The CDR3 coding sequence is TGTGCCAGCAGCAAGCTCGACAGGGCTTCTCAGCCCCAGCATTTT.